One T cell receptor beta chain is described in this entry. Its antigen is still unknown. The V and J ends lost 2 bases and 5 bases, in that order; junction bases with no gene match: 1. CDR3 length: 13 amino acids. Germline loops: CDR1 PRHDT, CDR2 FYEKMQ (reference sequence). Sequencing was performed with immunoSEQ multiplex PCR; in TCRdb, only in-frame clones are kept and a portion is missing. The data contain roughly 67,000 clones, more than 85% of them seen just once; the ten biggest clones take up approximately 9.3%. This sample is drawn from a study of OX40 agonist ivuxolimab in advanced cancers. Study-wide background: Patients were given ivuxolimab, an antibody that agonizes OX40 (CD134). Study-level points and caveats: Among patients with partial responses at 0.1-3.0 mg/kg, clonal expansion was among the lowest.

This sequence originates from an adult with an advanced solid tumor such as melanoma, head and neck, liver or kidney cancer. This chain joins TRBV13 and TRBJ1-1; TRBD1 matches at 8 bases. This specimen was CD4+ or CD8+ T cells sorted from blood, taken in a trial of the OX40 agonist ivuxolimab. CDR3 residues: CASSLTGGTEAFF. CDR3 nucleotides: TGTGCCAGCAGCTTAACAGGGGGAACTGAAGCTTTCTTT.